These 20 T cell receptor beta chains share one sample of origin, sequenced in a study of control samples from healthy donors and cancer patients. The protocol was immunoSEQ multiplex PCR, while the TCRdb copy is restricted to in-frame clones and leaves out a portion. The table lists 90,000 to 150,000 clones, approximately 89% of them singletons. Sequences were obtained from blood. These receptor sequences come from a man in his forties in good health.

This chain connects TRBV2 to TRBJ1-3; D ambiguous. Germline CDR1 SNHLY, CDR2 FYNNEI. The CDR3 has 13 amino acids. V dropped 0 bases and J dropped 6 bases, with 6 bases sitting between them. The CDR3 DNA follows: TGTGCCAGCAGTGAAGCGGGTCTAAACACCATATATTTT. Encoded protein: CASSEAGLNTIYF.

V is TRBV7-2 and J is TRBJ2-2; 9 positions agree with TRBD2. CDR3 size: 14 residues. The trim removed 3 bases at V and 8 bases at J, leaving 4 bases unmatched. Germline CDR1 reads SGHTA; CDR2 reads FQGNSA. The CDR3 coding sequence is TGTGCCAGCAGCTTTAGCGGGGGCGGAGGGGAGCTGTTTTTT. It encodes CASSFSGGGGELFF.

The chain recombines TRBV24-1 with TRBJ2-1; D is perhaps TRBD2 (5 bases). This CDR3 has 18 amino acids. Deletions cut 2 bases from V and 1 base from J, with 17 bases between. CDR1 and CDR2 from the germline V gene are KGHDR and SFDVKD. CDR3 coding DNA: TGTGCCACCAGTGATTCCGTTGCCGGGAAACTATCCTACAATGAGCAGTTCTTC. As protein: CATSDSVAGKLSYNEQFF.

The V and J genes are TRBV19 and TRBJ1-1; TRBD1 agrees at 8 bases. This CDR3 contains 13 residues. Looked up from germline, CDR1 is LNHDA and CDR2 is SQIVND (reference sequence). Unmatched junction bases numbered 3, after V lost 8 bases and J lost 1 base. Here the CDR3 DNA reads TGTGCCAGTCGACAGGGGAGGAACACTGAAGCTTTCTTT. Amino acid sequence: CASRQGRNTEAFF.

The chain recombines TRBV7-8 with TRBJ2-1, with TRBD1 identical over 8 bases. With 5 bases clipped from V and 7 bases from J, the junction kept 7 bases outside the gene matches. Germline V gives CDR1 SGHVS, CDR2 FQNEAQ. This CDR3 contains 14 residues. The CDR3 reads CASSLVTGGNEQFF. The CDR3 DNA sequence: TGTGCCAGCAGCCTAGTTACAGGGGGAAATGAGCAGTTCTTC.

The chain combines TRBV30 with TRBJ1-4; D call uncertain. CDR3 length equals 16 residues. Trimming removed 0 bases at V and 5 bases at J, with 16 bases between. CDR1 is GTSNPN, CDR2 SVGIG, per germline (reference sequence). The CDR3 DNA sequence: TGTGCCTGGAGTGTAGGTCGAGGAGCCAAAAATGAAAAACTGTTTTTT. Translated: CAWSVGRGAKNEKLFF.

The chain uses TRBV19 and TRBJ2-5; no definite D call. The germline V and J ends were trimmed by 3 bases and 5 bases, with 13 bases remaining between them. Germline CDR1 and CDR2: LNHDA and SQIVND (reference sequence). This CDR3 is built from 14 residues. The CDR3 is CASSMWAYGETQYF. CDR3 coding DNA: TGTGCCAGTAGTATGTGGGCCTATGGGGAGACCCAGTACTTC.

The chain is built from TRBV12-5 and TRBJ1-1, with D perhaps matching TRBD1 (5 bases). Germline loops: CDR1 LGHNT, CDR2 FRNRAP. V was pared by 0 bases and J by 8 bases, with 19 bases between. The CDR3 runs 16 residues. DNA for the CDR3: TGTGCTAGTGGTTTGGTACTCGACAGACCCTCAAAAGAAGCTTTCTTT. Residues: CASGLVLDRPSKEAFF.

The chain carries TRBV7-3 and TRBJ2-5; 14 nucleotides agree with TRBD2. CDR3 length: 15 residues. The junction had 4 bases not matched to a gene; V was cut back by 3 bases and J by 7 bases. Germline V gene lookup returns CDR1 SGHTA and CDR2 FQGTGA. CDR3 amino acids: CASSLTSGGETTQYF. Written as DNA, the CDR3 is TGTGCCAGCAGCTTGACTAGCGGGGGGGAAACGACCCAGTACTTC.

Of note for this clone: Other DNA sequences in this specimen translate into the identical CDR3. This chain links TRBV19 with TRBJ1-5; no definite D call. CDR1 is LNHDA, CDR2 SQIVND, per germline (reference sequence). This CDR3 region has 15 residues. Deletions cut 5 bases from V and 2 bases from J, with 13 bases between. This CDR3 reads CASSLGGQGNQPQHF. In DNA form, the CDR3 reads TGTGCCAGTAGTCTCGGAGGGCAGGGCAATCAGCCCCAGCATTTT. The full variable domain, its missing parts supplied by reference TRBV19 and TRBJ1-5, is DGGITQSPKYLFRKEGQNVTLSCEQNLNHDAMYWYRQDPGQGLRLIYYSQIVNDFQKGDIAEGYSVSREKKESFPLTVTSAQKNPTAFYLCASSLGGQGNQPQHFGDGTRLSIL.

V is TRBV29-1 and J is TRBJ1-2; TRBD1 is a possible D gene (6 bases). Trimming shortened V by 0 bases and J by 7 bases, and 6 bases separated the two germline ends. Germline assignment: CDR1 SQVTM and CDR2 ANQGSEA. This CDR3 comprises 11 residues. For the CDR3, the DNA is TGCAGCGTTGAAGAACAGGGTGGCTACACCTTC. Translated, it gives CSVEEQGGYTF.

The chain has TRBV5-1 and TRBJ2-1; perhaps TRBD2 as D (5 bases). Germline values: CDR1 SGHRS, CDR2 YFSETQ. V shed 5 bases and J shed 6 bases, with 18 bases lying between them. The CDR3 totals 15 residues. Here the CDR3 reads CASSPGSSPANEQFF. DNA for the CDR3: TGCGCCAGCAGTCCGGGATCCAGCCCCGCCAATGAGCAGTTCTTC.

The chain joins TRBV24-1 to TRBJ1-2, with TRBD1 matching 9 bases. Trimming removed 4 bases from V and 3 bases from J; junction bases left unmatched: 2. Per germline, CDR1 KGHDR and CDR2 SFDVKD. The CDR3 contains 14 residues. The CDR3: CATSEGQGHYGYTF. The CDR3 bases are TGTGCCACCAGTGAGGGACAGGGTCACTATGGCTACACCTTC.

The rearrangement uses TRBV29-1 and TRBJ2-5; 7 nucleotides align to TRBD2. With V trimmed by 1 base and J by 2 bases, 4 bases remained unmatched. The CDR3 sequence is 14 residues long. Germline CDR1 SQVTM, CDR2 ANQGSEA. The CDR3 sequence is CSVEGEGVQETQYF. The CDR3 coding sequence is TGCAGCGTTGAAGGGGAGGGCGTTCAAGAGACCCAGTACTTC.

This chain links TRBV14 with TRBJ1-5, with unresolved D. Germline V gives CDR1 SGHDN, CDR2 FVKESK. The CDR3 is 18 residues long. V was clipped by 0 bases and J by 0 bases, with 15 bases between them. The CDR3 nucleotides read TGTGCCAGCAGCCAAGATAGAAGCAAGTTTTATAGCAATCAGCCCCAGCATTTT. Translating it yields CASSQDRSKFYSNQPQHF.

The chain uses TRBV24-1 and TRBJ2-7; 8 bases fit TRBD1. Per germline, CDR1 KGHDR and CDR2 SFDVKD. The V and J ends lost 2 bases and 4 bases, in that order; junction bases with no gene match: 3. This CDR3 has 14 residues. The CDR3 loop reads CATSDSDRVYEQYF. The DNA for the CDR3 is TGTGCCACCAGTGATTCGGACAGGGTATACGAGCAGTACTTC.

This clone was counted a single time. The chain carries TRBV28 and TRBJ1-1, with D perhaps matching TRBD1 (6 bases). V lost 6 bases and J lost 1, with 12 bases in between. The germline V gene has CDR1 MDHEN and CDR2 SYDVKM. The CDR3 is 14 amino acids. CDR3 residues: CASREGTTNTEAFF. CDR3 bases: TGTGCCAGCAGGGAAGGGACAACGAACACTGAAGCTTTCTTT.

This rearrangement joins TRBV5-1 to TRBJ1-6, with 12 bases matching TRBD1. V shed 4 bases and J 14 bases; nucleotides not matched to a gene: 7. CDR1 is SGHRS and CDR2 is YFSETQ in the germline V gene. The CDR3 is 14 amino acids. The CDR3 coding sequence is TGCGCCAGCAGCGAGGGGACAGGGGGCAAGGCCCTCCACTTT. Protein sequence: CASSEGTGGKALHF.

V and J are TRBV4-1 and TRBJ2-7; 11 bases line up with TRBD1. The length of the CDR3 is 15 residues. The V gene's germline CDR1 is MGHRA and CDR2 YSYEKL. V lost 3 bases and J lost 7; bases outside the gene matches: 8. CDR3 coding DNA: TGCGCCAGCAGCCACGGACAGGGGGCTTTCCGAGAGCAGTACTTC. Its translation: CASSHGQGAFREQYF.

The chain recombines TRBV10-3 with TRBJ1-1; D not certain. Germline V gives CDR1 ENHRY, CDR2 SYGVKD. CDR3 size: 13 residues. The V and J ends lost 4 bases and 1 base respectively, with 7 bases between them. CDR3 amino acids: CAISALQNTEAFF. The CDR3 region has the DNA TGTGCCATCAGTGCTCTACAGAACACTGAAGCTTTCTTT.